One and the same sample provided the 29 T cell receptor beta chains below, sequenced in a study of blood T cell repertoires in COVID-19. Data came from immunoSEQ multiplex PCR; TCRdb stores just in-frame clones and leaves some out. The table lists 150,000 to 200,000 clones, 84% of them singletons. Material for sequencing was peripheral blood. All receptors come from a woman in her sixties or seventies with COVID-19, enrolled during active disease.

The CDR3 DNA is TGTGCCAGCAGTTACGAGGTTAGCCAGCCCCAGCATTTT. Translating it yields CASSYEVSQPQHF. The V gene is TRBV6-6, the J gene TRBJ1-5, with D unclear. CDR1 and CDR2 from the germline V gene are MNHNY and SVGAGI (reference sequence). The CDR3 has 13 amino acids. The V end lost 2 bases, the J end lost 7 bases, and 9 bases lay between the germline ends.

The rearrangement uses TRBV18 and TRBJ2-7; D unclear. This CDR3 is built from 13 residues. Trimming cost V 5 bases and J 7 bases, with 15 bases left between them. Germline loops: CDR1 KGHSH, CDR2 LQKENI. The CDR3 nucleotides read TGTGCCAGCTCATCGTCTCGGCAGACTGAGCAGTACGTC. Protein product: CASSSSRQTEQYV.

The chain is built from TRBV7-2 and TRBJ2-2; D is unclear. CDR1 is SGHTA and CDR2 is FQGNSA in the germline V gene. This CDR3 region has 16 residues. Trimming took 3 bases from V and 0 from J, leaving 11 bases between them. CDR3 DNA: TGTGCCAGCAGCTTTTTTCTAAATACGAACACCGGGGAGCTGTTTTTT. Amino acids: CASSFFLNTNTGELFF.

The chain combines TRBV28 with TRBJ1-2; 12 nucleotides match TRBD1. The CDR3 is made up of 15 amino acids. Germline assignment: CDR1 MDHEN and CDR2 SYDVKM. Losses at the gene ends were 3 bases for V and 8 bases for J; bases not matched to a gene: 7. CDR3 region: CASSFLSGTGGGYTF. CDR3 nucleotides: TGTGCCAGCAGTTTCCTCTCCGGGACAGGGGGCGGCTACACCTTC.

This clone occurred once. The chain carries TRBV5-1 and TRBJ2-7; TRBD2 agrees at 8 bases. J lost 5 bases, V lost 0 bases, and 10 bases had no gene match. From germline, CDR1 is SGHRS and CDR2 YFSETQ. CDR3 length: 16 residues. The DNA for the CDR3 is TGCGCCAGCAGCTTGGGTCTAAACGGGAGGGCCAACGAGCAGTACTTC. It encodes CASSLGLNGRANEQYF.

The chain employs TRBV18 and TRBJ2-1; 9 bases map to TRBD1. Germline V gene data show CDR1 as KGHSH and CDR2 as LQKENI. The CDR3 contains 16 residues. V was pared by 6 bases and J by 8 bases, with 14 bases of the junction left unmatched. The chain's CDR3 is CASSQTGTGLNDEQFF. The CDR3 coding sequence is TGTGCCAGCTCCCAAACCGGGACAGGGTTAAACGATGAGCAGTTCTTC.

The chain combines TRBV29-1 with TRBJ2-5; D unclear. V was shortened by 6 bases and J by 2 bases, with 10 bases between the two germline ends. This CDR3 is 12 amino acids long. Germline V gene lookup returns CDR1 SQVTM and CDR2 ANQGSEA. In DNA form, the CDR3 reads TGCAGCGTCAACCGCGCTCAAGAGACCCAGTACTTC. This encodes CSVNRAQETQYF. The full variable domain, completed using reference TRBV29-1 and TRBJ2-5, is SAVISQKPSRDICQRGTSLTIQCQVDSQVTMMFWYRQQPGQSLTLIATANQGSEATYESGFVIDKFPISRPNLTFSTLTVSNMSPEDSSIYLCSVNRAQETQYFGPGTRLLVL.

The DNA for the CDR3 is TGTGCCACCGAGGACCAGGGGGCGGTCACCGGGGAGCTGTTTTTT. Amino acids: CATEDQGAVTGELFF. The rearrangement joins TRBV19 to TRBJ2-2, with 8 bases fitting TRBD1. Trimming took 10 bases from V and 4 from J; bases not matched to a gene: 11. The germline V gene has CDR1 LNHDA and CDR2 SQIVND (reference sequence). The CDR3 sequence is 15 residues long.

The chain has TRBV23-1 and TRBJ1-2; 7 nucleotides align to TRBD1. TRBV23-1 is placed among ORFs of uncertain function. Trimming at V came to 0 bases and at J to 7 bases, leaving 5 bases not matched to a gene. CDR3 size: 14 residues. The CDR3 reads CASSQSRGGTGYTF. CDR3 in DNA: TGCGCCAGCAGTCAATCGCGAGGGGGCACTGGCTACACCTTC.

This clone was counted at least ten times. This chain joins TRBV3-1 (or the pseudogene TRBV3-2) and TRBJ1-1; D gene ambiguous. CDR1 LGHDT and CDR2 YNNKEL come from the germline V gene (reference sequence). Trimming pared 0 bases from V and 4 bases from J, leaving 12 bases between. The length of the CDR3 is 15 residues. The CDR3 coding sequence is TGTGCCAGCAGCCAAGATCCGAGTATGCGCACTGAAGCTTTCTTT. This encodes CASSQDPSMRTEAFF.

The CDR3 protein is CASWGGNTIYF. In nucleotides, the CDR3 is TGTGCCAGCTGGGGCGGAAACACCATATATTTT. The chain is built from TRBV6-5 and TRBJ1-3; D possibly corresponds to TRBD1 (5 bases). V was pared by 8 bases and J by 4 bases, with 6 bases between. Germline CDR1 is MNHEY and CDR2 is SVGAGI. There are 11 residues in the CDR3.

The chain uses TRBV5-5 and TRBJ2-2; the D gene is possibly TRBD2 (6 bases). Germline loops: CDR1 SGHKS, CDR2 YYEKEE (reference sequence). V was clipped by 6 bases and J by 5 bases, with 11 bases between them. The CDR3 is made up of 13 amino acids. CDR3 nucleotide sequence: TGTGCCAGCACCCGTGCGGGGACCGGGGAGCTGTTTTTT. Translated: CASTRAGTGELFF.

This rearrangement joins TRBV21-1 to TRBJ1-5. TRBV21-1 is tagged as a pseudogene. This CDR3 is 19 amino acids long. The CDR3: CASSLTSGGAPIRGQPQHF. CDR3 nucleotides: TGTGCCAGCAGTCTAACCTCGGGGGGTGCACCGATCCGCGGTCAGCCCCAGCATTTT.

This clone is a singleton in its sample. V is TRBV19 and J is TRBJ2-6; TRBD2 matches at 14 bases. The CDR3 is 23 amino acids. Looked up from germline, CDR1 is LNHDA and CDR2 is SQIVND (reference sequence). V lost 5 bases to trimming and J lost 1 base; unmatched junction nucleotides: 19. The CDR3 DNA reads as TGTGCCAGTAGTGCTCATCCGGGACTAGCGGGGGCCATCATGGGGTCTGGGGCCAACGTCCTGACTTTC. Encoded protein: CASSAHPGLAGAIMGSGANVLTF.

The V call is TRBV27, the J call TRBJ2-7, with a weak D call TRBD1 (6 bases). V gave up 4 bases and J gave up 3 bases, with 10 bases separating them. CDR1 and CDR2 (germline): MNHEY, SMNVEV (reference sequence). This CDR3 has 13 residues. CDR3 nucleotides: TGTGCCAGCAGTTGGACAGCCGGCTACGAGCAGTACTTC. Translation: CASSWTAGYEQYF.

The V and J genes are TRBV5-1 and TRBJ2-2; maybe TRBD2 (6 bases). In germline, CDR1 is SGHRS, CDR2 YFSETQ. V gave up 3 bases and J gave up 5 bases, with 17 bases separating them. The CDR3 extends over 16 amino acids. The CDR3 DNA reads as TGCGCCAGCAGCTCCGAGGGCCAGCGGGTTACCGGGGAGCTGTTTTTT. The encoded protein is CASSSEGQRVTGELFF.

The CDR3 spells CAWSKAKQKNEAFF. The CDR3 DNA is TGTGCCTGGAGTAAGGCAAAACAGAAAAATGAAGCTTTCTTT. The gene calls are TRBV30 and TRBJ1-1; D unresolved. V dropped 2 bases and J dropped 7 bases, with 17 bases sitting between them. Germline values: CDR1 GTSNPN, CDR2 SVGIG (reference sequence). The CDR3 consists of 14 residues.

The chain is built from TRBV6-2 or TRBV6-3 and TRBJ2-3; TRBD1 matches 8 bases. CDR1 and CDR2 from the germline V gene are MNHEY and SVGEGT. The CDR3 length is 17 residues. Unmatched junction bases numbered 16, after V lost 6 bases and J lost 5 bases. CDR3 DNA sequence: TGTGCCAGCAGCAAACTGAGTTGGACAGGGTTACGAGATACGCAGTATTTT. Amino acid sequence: CASSKLSWTGLRDTQYF.

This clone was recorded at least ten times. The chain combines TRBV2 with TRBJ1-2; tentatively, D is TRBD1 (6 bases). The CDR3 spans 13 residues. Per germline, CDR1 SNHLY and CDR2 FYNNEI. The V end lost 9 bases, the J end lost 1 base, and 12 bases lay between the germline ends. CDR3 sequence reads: CARCPDSNYGYTF. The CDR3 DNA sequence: TGTGCCAGATGCCCGGACAGTAACTATGGCTACACCTTC.

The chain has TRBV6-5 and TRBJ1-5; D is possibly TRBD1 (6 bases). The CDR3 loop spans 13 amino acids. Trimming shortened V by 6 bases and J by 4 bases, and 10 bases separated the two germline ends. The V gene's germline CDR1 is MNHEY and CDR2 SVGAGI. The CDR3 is CASSLRGNQPQHF. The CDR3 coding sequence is TGTGCCAGCAGCCTCAGGGGAAATCAGCCCCAGCATTTT.

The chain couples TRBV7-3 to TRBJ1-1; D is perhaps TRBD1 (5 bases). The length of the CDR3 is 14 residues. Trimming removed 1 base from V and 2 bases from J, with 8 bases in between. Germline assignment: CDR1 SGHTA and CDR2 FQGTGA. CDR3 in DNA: TGTGCCAGCAGCTTAAGTGGGGCAAACACTGAAGCTTTCTTT. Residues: CASSLSGANTEAFF.

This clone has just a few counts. CDR3 sequence: CASSFQGQINEKLFF. CDR3 bases: TGTGCCAGCAGTTTCCAGGGACAGATTAATGAAAAACTGTTTTTT. This sequence joins TRBV28 and TRBJ1-4; 7 nucleotides line up with TRBD1. The CDR3 loop spans 15 amino acids. The V and J ends lost 3 bases and 4 bases, in that order; junction bases with no gene match: 5. The V gene's germline CDR1 is MDHEN and CDR2 SYDVKM.

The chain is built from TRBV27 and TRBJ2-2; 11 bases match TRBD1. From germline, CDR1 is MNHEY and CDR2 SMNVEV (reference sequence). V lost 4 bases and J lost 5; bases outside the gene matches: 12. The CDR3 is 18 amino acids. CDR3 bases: TGTGCCAGCAGTTACAAGGATATAGGACAGGGGGCGACCGGGGAGCTGTTTTTT. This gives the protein CASSYKDIGQGATGELFF.

The CDR3 DNA sequence: TGTGCCAGCAGCACACGGCGGAGGGGGCAGGCCGGGGAGCTGTTTTTT. Its translation: CASSTRRRGQAGELFF. This chain joins TRBV3-1 (or the pseudogene TRBV3-2) and TRBJ2-2, with TRBD1 as a possible D gene (7 bases). The CDR3 totals 16 residues. V lost 5 bases and J lost 6, with 19 bases in between. Looked up from germline, CDR1 is LGHDT and CDR2 is YNNKEL (reference sequence).

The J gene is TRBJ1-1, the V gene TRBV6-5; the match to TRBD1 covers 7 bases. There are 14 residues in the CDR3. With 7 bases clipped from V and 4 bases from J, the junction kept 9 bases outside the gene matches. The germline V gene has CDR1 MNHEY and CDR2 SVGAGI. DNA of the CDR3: TGTGCCAGCACCCAAACCACAGGGGTCACTGAAGCTTTCTTT. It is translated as CASTQTTGVTEAFF.

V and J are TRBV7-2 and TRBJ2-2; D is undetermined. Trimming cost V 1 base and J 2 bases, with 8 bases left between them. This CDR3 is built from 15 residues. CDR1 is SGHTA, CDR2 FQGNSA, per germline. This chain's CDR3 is CASSLGLLNTGELFF. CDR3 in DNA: TGTGCCAGCAGCTTAGGTCTACTCAACACCGGGGAGCTGTTTTTT.

The CDR3 nucleotides read TGTGCCAGCTCACTGTCCCTAGGCTACGAGCAGTACGTC. It translates to CASSLSLGYEQYV. The rearrangement joins TRBV18 to TRBJ2-7; no clear D. The V gene lost 4 bases and the J gene lost 3 bases, with 10 bases spanning the gap. Per the germline V gene, CDR1 is KGHSH and CDR2 is LQKENI. The CDR3 has 13 amino acids.

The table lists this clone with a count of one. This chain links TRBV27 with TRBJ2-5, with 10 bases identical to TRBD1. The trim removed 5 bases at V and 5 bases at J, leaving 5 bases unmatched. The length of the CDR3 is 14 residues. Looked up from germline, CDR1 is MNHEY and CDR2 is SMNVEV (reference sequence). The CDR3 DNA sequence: TGTGCCAGCAGTCCTCCGGGACAGGGGGAGACCCAGTACTTC. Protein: CASSPPGQGETQYF.

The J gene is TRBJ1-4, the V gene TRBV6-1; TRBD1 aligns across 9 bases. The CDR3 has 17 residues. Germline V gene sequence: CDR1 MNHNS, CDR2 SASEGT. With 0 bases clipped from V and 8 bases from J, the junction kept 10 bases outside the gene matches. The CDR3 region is CASSEALPGTGREKLFF. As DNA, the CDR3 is TGTGCCAGCAGTGAAGCCCTGCCCGGGACAGGGAGGGAAAAACTGTTTTTT.